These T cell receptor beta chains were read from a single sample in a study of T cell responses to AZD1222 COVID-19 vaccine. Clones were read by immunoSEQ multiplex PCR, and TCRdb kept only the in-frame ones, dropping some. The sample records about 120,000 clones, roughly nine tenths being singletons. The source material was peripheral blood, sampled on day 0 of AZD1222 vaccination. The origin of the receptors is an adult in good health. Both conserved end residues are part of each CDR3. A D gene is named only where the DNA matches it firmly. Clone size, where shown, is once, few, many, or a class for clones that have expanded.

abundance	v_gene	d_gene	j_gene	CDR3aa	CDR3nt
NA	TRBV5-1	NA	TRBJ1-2	CASTLHGTPDRLDGYTF	TGCGCCAGCACCTTGCACGGGACCCCGGACCGGTTGGATGGCTACACCTTC
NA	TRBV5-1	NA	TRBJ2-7	CASNPYARPWEQYF	TGCGCCAGCAACCCCTACGCCAGGCCATGGGAGCAGTACTTC
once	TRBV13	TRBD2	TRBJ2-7	CASSFGRDEQYF	TGTGCCAGCAGCTTCGGGAGGGACGAGCAGTACTTC
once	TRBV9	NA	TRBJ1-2	CASSVGDGYTF	TGTGCCAGCAGCGTAGGCGACGGCTACACCTTC
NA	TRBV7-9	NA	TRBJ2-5	CASSLGWLQETQYF	TGTGCCAGCAGCTTAGGTTGGCTCCAAGAGACCCAGTACTTC
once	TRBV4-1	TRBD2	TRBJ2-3	CASSQGLAGASTDTQYF	TGCGCCAGCAGCCAAGGGCTAGCGGGGGCCTCCACAGATACGCAGTATTTT
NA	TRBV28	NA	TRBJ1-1	CASSHGGGRSTEAFF	TGTGCCAGCAGCCACGGGGGAGGAAGGAGTACTGAAGCTTTCTTT
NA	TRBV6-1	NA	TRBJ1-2	CASSEMDGFYGYTF	TGTGCCAGCAGTGAAATGGACGGTTTCTATGGCTACACCTTC
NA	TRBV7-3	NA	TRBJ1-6	CASSLRHQGQGSPLHF	TGTGCCAGCAGCTTACGGCATCAGGGTCAAGGTTCACCCCTCCACTTT
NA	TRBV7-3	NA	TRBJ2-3	CASSLIPEDTQYF	TGTGCCAGCAGCTTAATACCGGAAGATACGCAGTATTTT
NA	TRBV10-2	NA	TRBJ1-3	CASSPGLPSGNTIYF	TGCGCCAGCAGTCCAGGGTTGCCCTCTGGAAACACCATATATTTT
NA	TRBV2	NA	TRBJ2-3	CASSLYGPSTDTQYF	TGTGCCAGCAGTCTCTATGGGCCGAGCACAGATACGCAGTATTTT
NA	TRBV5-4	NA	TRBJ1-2	CASSPSGHYYGYTF	TGTGCCAGCAGCCCATCCGGACACTACTATGGCTACACCTTC
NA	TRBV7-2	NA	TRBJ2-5	CASSPRARQETQYF	TGTGCCAGCAGCCCCCGGGCCAGACAAGAGACCCAGTACTTC
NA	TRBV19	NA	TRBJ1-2	CASSLIGQGPHGYTF	TGTGCCAGTAGTCTCATCGGGCAGGGTCCCCATGGCTACACCTTC
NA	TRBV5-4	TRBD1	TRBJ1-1	CASSFGQGEAFF	TGTGCCAGCAGCTTCGGACAGGGTGAAGCTTTCTTT
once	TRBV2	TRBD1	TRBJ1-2	CASSERSRGYYGYTF	TGTGCCAGCAGTGAACGTAGCAGGGGGTACTATGGCTACACCTTC
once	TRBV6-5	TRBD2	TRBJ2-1	CASSPGLAGVNEQFF	TGTGCCAGCAGCCCGGGACTAGCGGGAGTCAATGAGCAGTTCTTC
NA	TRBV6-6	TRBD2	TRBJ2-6	CASSRPEQARSGREVDGANVLTF	TGTGCCAGCAGTCGTCCCGAGCAGGCTAGAAGTGGGAGGGAGGTGGATGGGGCCAACGTCCTGACTTTC
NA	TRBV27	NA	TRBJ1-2	CASSLSGIPGYGYTF	TGTGCCAGCAGTTTATCCGGGATCCCGGGGTATGGCTACACCTTC
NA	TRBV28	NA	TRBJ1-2	CASRSPGREVGGYGYTF	TGTGCCAGCAGATCACCGGGACGGGAGGTCGGCGGCTATGGCTACACCTTC
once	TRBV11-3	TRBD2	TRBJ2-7	CASSLDGLAGLSYEQYF	TGTGCCAGCAGCTTAGATGGACTAGCGGGTCTTTCCTACGAGCAGTACTTC
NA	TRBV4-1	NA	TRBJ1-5	CASSPPDTNQPQHF	TGCGCCAGCAGCCCTCCGGACACAAATCAGCCCCAGCATTTT
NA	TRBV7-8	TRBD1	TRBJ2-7	CASSTDRAREQYF	TGTGCCAGCAGCACCGACAGGGCACGGGAGCAGTACTTC
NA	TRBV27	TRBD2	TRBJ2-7	CASSFISGATYEQYF	TGTGCCAGCAGTTTCATTAGCGGGGCTACCTACGAGCAGTACTTC
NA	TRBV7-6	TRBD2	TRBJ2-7	CASSFGSGGTYEQYF	TGTGCCAGCAGCTTTGGTAGCGGGGGTACCTACGAGCAGTACTTC
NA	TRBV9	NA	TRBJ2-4	CASSVSGWQAKNIQYF	TGTGCCAGCAGCGTGTCAGGGTGGCAAGCCAAAAACATTCAGTACTTC
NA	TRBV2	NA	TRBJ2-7	CASSDVGEQYF	TGTGCCAGCAGTGACGTGGGCGAGCAGTACTTC
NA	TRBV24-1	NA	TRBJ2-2	CATSDTGTPTGELFF	TGTGCCACCAGTGACACCGGGACTCCCACCGGGGAGCTGTTTTTT
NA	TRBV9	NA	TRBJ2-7	CASSVGREPPYEQYF	TGTGCCAGCAGCGTAGGGCGGGAACCCCCCTACGAGCAGTACTTC